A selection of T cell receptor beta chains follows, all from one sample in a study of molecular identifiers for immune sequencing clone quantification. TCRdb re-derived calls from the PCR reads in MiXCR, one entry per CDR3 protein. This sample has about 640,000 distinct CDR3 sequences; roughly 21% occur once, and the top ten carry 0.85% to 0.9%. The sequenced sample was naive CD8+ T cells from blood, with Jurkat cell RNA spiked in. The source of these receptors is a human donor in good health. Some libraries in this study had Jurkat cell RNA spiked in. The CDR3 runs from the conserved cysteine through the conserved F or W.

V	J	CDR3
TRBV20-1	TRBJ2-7	CSARRAGSYEQYF
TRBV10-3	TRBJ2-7	CAISEAGAGEQYF
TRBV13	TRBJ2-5	CASSLGSGRTQETQYF
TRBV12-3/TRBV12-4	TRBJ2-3	CASTTGLATDTQYF
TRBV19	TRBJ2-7	CASSSTSGSYEQYF
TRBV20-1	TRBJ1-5	CGARDDEQQGQPQHF
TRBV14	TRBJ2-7	CASREGANYVQYF
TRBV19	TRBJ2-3	CASSFSPRIEDTQYF
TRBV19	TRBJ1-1	CASSLGGARTEAFF
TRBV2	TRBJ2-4	CASSEGTPPQYF
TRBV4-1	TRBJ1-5	CASSAGTGSNQPQHF
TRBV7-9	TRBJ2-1	CASSILAGGNNEQFF
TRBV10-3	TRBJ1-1	CAISESIGGGGTEAFF
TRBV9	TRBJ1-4	CASSVAGDSATNEKLFF
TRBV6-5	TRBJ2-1	CASSYSGLSNEQFF
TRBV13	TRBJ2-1	CASSLDSGQFF
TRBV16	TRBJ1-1	CASSQSYPGGTEAFF
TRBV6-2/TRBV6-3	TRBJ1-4	CASQTTRGPGEKLFF
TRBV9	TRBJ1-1	CASSVAGDNTEAFF
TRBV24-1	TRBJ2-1	CATEDSYNEQFF
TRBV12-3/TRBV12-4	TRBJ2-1	CASRTGQKQFF
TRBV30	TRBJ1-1	CAWSVPGENTEAFF
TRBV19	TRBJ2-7	CASSIMHTSYEQYF
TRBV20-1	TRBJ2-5	CSAETGQIQETQYF
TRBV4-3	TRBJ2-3	CASSQDVSTDTQYF
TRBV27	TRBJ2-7	CASGRFGPVLYEQYF
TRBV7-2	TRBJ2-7	CASSFRYRGSHEQYF